The T cell receptor (beta chain) described here comes from a study of blood T cell repertoires in COVID-19 (dated by TCRdb to the early 2020s). Concerning the study at large: Samples from collaborators originated in the United States, Italy and Spain and spanned both the acute and convalescent phases of COVID-19. Deeply sampled blood TCRbeta repertoires from subjects exposed to, actively infected with, or recovered from COVID-19 were included in the dataset. HLA class I and class II types, where available, came from metadata supplied by the sample provider rather than from assay-based typing. The material from the prospective study consisted of cDNA or gDNA derived from T cells, B-cell-depleted T cells, or PBMCs. Samples came from the ongoing ImmuneRACE study (first 160 participants) plus 1,254 subjects from 6 global collaborators. Nearly every sample came with metadata listing a de-identified subject ID, COVID-19 status, age in years and sex. The repertoires were released in a freely available public database meant as a resource for research on the immune response to SARS-CoV-2.

Each collaborating institution followed its own protocols to collect whole blood in K2EDTA tubes. For TCRbeta analysis, collaborator samples were shipped as frozen whole blood, as isolated PBMCs, or as DNA extracted from either sample type. Comment on this clone: Which antigen it targets is not known. Base qualities are not recorded, but no much larger clone differs from it by a single base.

Findings and caveats that apply to the study as a whole: The amount of clinical and demographic metadata varied by source and participant and was provided uncurated.

TCRbeta CDR3 regions were amplified from genomic DNA using the immunoSEQ Assay, a bias-controlled multiplex PCR. The original methods were these. The number of nucleated cells in each sample was estimated by amplification of reference gene primers within the assay. Sequence reads were collapsed and filtered to measure the absolute abundance of every unique TCRbeta CDR3 rearrangement. Productive Simpson clonality was computed per sample as the square root of Simpson's diversity index over productive rearrangements. The immuneACCESS repertoire file appears here via TCRdb, limited to in-frame rearrangements. These files lack a portion of the clones; in checked studies, under half of the deficit traces to unresolved V genes, and the cause of the others is not known. The V and J calls and clone size were taken over from that table, and D and trimming were inferred from the DNA. The sample has some 200,000 clones on record, 80% to 90% of them singletons. Jointly, the top ten make up approximately 15% of the sample.

The CDR1 and CDR2 encoded by the germline V gene are SGHRS and YFSETQ. Trimming takes 6 bases off V and 7 bases off J; junction bases not matched to a gene: 14. The CDR3 runs 15 amino acids, cysteine and phenylalanine included. The DNA shown is the 45-base CDR3, in frame from base 1. The material sequenced was peripheral blood. The sequence derives from a man under 40 with active or convalescent COVID-19. The V and J segments used are TRBV5-1 and TRBJ2-7, with 9 bases in between that match TRBD2. The CDR3 reads as follows: CASNPAGRGRGEQYF. The DNA sequence is as follows: TGCGCCAGCAACCCGGCAGGCCGCGGGAGGGGTGAGCAGTACTTC.